This TCR beta chain comes out of a study of cytomegalovirus exposure and HLA in healthy donors. Germline V gene lookup returns CDR1 MNHNY and CDR2 SVGAGI (reference sequence). Germline trimming cut 5 bases from V and 6 bases from J; bases unmatched to any gene: 6. The CDR3 length is 15 residues. Findings and caveats of the study: It was likely that a cluster of highly shared sequence variants was a sequencing artifact.

In the PCR, 60 Vbeta and 13 Jbeta primers were used. Assay used: immunoSEQ multiplex PCR; TCRdb lists only in-frame clones, some missing. The sample has about 170,000 clones, about 88% seen once. A note on this clone: Its antigen is unidentified.

The rearrangement links TRBV6-6 to TRBJ1-5; TRBD1 agrees at 11 bases. The specimen was PBMCs. The clonotype originates from a man aged 25-45 years in good health and CMV-seropositive. The CDR3 region has the DNA TGTGCCAGCAGTGCCCCGGGACAGGGGGGTCAGCCCCAGCATTTT. Translation: CASSAPGQGGQPQHF.